This T cell receptor (beta chain) was sequenced during a study of beta chain features in type 1 diabetes. Overall study results and limits: Sequencing the cDNA could make cells with high TCR expression show up more than they should.

A note on this clone: What it binds is unknown. This may stem from a read error, because a much larger clone lies one nucleotide away. The sample has other DNA sequences that encode this CDR3 too.

Reverse transcription of all isolated RNA meant that expressed TCRB transcripts were sequenced. Generated by immunoSEQ multiplex PCR, the TCRdb table keeps only in-frame clones and is missing some. The sample lists around 300,000 clones; 14% were seen once. CDR3 size: 13 residues. V shed 2 bases and J shed 0 bases, with 3 bases lying between them. Germline CDR1 and CDR2: SGHNT and YENEEA. The authors sorted CD4+ naive, central memory, regulatory and stem cell-like memory cells via CD45RO/CCR7/CD25/CD127/CD95/CD27. The sample was central memory CD4+ T cells from blood. V is TRBV11-3 and J is TRBJ2-3, with D hard to call. This clonotype was sampled from a man aged 30 to 39 in good health. The CDR3 reads CASSLYSTDTQYF. The CDR3 nucleotides are TGTGCCAGCAGCTTATATAGCACAGATACGCAGTATTTT.